Each of the 10 T cell receptor beta chains below was sequenced from the same sample in a study of vaccination and CD4 T cells after COVID-19. TCRdb reprocessed the PCR reads via MiXCR and lists one record per CDR3 protein. The data show some 16,000 distinct CDR3 sequences, approximately 72% seen once. Specimen: CD4+ T cells from blood, collected after SARS-CoV-2 vaccination. The source of these receptors is a human donor who had recovered from COVID-19.

This clonotype was counted between two and nine times. The J gene is TRBJ1-5, the V gene TRBV19, with D possibly TRBD1 on 5 matching bases. V was pared by 3 bases and J by 6 bases, with 12 bases between. Germline CDR1 and CDR2: LNHDA and SQIVND (reference sequence). This CDR3 is built from 14 residues. The DNA of the CDR3 is TGTGCCAGTAGTATCACCGGCGGGGGTCAGCCCCAGCATTTT. As protein: CASSITGGGQPQHF.

The chain joins TRBV15 to TRBJ2-5; D unresolved. CDR3 length: 13 residues. The V end lost 1 base, the J end lost 5 bases, and 8 bases lay between the germline ends. Germline loops: CDR1 LNHNV, CDR2 YYDKDF (reference sequence). Here the CDR3 DNA reads TGTGCCACCAGCAGAGGCCTCGGCGAGACCCAGTACTTC. Protein sequence: CATSRGLGETQYF. The full variable domain, in which reference TRBV15 and TRBJ2-5 provide the parts outside the CDR3, is DAMVIQNPRYQVTQFGKPVTLSCSQTLNHNVMYWYQQKSSQAPKLLFHYYDKDFNNEADTPDNFQSRRPNTSFCFLDIRSPGLGDTAMYLCATSRGLGETQYFGPGTRLLVL.

V usage is TRBV20-1 and J usage is TRBJ1-2; D is ambiguous. Between the trimmed V and J ends, which lost 8 bases and 5 bases, there was a span of 24 bases. CDR3 size: 15 residues. Germline values: CDR1 DFQATT, CDR2 SNEGSKA (reference sequence). The CDR3, as DNA: TGCAGTACTCATAGCGCCCAGGCGCCTGGGTATGGCTACACCTTC. Translation: CSTHSAQAPGYGYTF.

V usage is TRBV11-2 and J usage is TRBJ1-1; unclear D gene. V was shortened by 3 bases and J by 1 base, with 6 bases between the two germline ends. This CDR3 contains 13 residues. Per germline, CDR1 SGHAT and CDR2 FQNNGV. The CDR3 sequence: CASSLRRNTEAFF. The CDR3 nucleotides read TGTGCCAGCAGCTTGAGGCGGAACACTGAAGCTTTCTTT.

The gene calls are TRBV20-1 and TRBJ2-3; D is tentatively TRBD1 or TRBD2 (5 bases each). V was cut by 0 bases and J by 6 bases, with 19 bases left in between. The CDR3 length is 16 residues. Germline CDR1 DFQATT, CDR2 SNEGSKA (reference sequence). The CDR3 DNA sequence: TGCAGTGCTAGAGATGTTGGGGGAGAGCTGGGGGATACGCAGTATTTT. This codes for CSARDVGGELGDTQYF.

The chain is built from TRBV7-3 and TRBJ2-3, with D possibly TRBD1 on 6 matching bases. Germline loops: CDR1 SGHTA, CDR2 FQGTGA. Between the trimmed V and J ends, which lost 4 bases and 0 bases, there was a span of 8 bases. The CDR3 runs 14 residues. CDR3 in DNA: TGTGCCAGCAGCTACGGACAGAGCACAGATACGCAGTATTTT. Its protein is CASSYGQSTDTQYF.

In DNA form, the CDR3 reads TGCAGCGTTGACCGGGACAGGGAGACTGGTTCCTATGGCTACACCTTC. Its protein is CSVDRDRETGSYGYTF. The chain carries TRBV29-1 and TRBJ1-2; 9 nucleotides line up with TRBD1. V lost 3 bases and J lost 4; bases outside the gene matches: 12. Germline V CDR1 and CDR2: SQVTM, ANQGSEA. The CDR3 has 16 amino acids.

This chain joins TRBV6-1 and TRBJ1-2; a weak D match, TRBD1 (5 bases). Germline CDR1 is MNHNS and CDR2 is SASEGT. The CDR3 has 14 residues. V dropped 8 bases and J dropped 1 base, with 14 bases sitting between them. The CDR3 sequence: CASADSAINYGYTF. The CDR3 bases are TGTGCCAGCGCAGACAGCGCGATTAACTATGGCTACACCTTC.

The J gene is TRBJ1-6, the V gene TRBV7-2, with D possibly matching TRBD1 (6 bases). This CDR3 is built from 17 residues. V was pared by 2 bases and J by 6 bases, with 17 bases between. Germline loops: CDR1 SGHTA, CDR2 FQGNSA. CDR3 nucleotide sequence: TGTGCCAGCAGCTTACCTACAGGGCCCGATTTTAATTCACCCCTCCACTTT. It yields the protein CASSLPTGPDFNSPLHF. The full variable domain, with the rest looked up from reference TRBV7-2 and TRBJ1-6, is GAGVSQSPSNKVTEKGKDVELRCDPISGHTALYWYRQSLGQGLEFLIYFQGNSAPDKSGLPSDRFSAERTGGSVSTLTIQRTQQEDSAVYLCASSLPTGPDFNSPLHFGNGTRLTVT.

The gene calls are TRBV15 and TRBJ2-3; tentative D call: TRBD2 (6 bases). The V end was cut by 9 bases, the J end by 2 bases, with 15 bases between. Looked up from germline, CDR1 is LNHNV and CDR2 is YYDKDF (reference sequence). The CDR3 totals 14 residues. CDR3 sequence reads: CATAGSSATDTQYF. For the CDR3, the DNA is TGTGCCACAGCCGGGAGCAGTGCCACAGATACGCAGTATTTT.